The entry below describes one T cell receptor (beta chain). Its antigen is unidentified. A read error may be the cause here, since a much bigger clone is one base away. The data belong to a study of identical twins. Study-wide points: Cross-sectional statistics, not tracking of the same donors, supported the conclusions. Weaker excess twin sharing was seen among beta out-of-frame sequences. Clonotypes of the beta chain that were abundant in cord blood carried fewer insertions (memory repertoires showed none).

The length of the CDR3 is 14 residues. The authors used template switching to add a universal primer site and gave cDNA unique molecular identifiers. MiXCR, applied by TCRdb to the 5' RACE reads, yields one record per CDR3 protein. The sample shows a few hundred thousand distinct CDR3 sequences, 10% of them seen only once. This clonotype was obtained from a man aged 50 to 59 in good health. This sequence joins TRBV12-3 or TRBV12-4 and TRBJ2-1; 10 nucleotides align to TRBD1. Sample: memory T cells sorted from blood. CDR3 nucleotides: TGTGCCAGCAGTTTGGGACAGGGGCCGGATGAGCAGCTCTTC. Encoded protein: CASSLGQGPDEQLF.